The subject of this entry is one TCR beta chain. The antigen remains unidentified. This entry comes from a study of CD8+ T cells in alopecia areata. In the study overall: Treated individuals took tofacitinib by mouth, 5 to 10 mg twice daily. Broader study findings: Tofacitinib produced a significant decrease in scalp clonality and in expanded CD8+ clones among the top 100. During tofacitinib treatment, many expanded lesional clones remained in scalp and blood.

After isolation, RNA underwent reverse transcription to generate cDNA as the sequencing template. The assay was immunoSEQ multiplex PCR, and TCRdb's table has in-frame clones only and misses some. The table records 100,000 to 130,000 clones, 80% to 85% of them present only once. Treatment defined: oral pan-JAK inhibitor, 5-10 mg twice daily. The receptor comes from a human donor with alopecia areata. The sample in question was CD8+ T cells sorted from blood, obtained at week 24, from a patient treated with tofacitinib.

The CDR3 nucleotides read TGTGCCAGCAGCGAGGTGGGCAGGGGGAGGGGACATGAGCAGTTCTTC. Translating it yields CASSEVGRGRGHEQFF. The V gene is TRBV7-8, the J gene TRBJ2-1, with D perhaps being TRBD1 or TRBD2 (7 bases each). Germline V gene lookup returns CDR1 SGHVS and CDR2 FQNEAQ. This CDR3 spans 16 amino acids. V lost 5 bases and J 8 bases, leaving 22 bases between the germline ends.